This TCR beta chain stems from a study of T cell repertoires in cytomegalovirus infection. This clonotype occurred a few times. What it binds is unknown. TCRdb used MiXCR to reprocess the reads, holding one entry per CDR3 protein. Found here are 300,000 to 400,000 distinct CDR3 sequences, around 29% of them singletons; the top ten hold 20%. Germline CDR1 is GTSNPN and CDR2 is SVGIG (reference sequence). The junction had 3 bases not matched to a gene; V was cut back by 7 bases and J by 2 bases. There are 14 residues in the CDR3. Study results and limitations: Clonotype analysis showed dominance of the ex vivo response by HLA-C-restricted CMV-specific TCR beta clonotypes.

Specimen: cultured PBMCs, collected from culture after CMV antigen stimulation. The chain employs TRBV30 and TRBJ2-2, with 11 bases matching TRBD2. This clonotype was obtained from a human donor in good health (CMV status not recorded). Some clones in this sample may be carry-over from other donors' samples. In DNA form, the CDR3 reads TGTGCCTCAAGACTAGCGGGAAACACCGGGGAGCTGTTTTTT. Encoded protein: CASRLAGNTGELFF.